This T cell receptor (beta chain) was identified in a study of early T cells in non-severe SARS-CoV-2 infection. Study details: Sequencing used unsorted whole-blood bulk RNA, so chains lack pairing.

Overall study results and limits: Sequences matched to VDJdb favored anti-spike CD8 responses, while private and CD4 specificities were missed.

The protocol attached unique molecular identifiers to individual cDNA molecules. Via MiXCR, TCRdb re-called the 5' RACE reads, giving one row per CDR3 protein. This sample has tens of thousands of distinct CDR3 sequences, with around 6.5% found just once. This clonotype was observed many times. What it binds is not known. Trimming stripped 1 base from V and 2 bases from J, with 8 bases between. This CDR3 has 14 residues. Looked up from germline, CDR1 is MNHEY and CDR2 is SVGEGT. The TCR was taken from an adult who was a healthcare worker with PCR-confirmed SARS-CoV-2 infection or an uninfected control (not recorded which). The chain is built from TRBV6-2 or TRBV6-3 and TRBJ1-2, with D possibly being TRBD1 (5 bases). Sequencing was performed on whole blood, taken at baseline. The CDR3 nucleotides read TGTGCCAGCAGTTACTTCCAGGGAAACTATGGCTACACCTTC. Translation gives CASSYFQGNYGYTF.